The sequence of this T cell receptor (beta chain) was determined in a study of control samples from healthy donors and cancer patients. The ends lost 4 bases at V and 7 bases at J; junction bases unmatched: 12. The CDR3 runs 16 residues. In germline, CDR1 is SGHRS, CDR2 YFSETQ. Data came from immunoSEQ multiplex PCR; TCRdb stores just in-frame clones and leaves some out. The sample consists of 100,000 to 120,000 clones, 70% to 85% of them appearing once. The sequencing input was blood. The source of this sequence is a young man in good health. V gene TRBV5-1 combines with J gene TRBJ2-2; 8 nucleotides line up with TRBD1. This CDR3 reads CASSAQGAVFGGELFF. Here the CDR3 DNA reads TGCGCCAGCAGCGCCCAGGGGGCCGTCTTTGGCGGGGAGCTGTTTTTT.